The present entry profiles one TCR beta chain with its context. The time point: new active TB diagnosis, blood taken before or within 7 days of starting treatment. These data belong to a study of T cells in tuberculosis. CDR1 is MNHEY and CDR2 is SVGAGI in the germline V gene. The V and J ends lost 0 bases and 0 bases respectively, with 8 bases between them. CDR3 length equals 15 residues. Here immunoSEQ multiplex PCR was the method, and the copy in TCRdb shows in-frame clones only, minus some. Counted here are around 30,000 clones, over 85% occurring once; the ten biggest clones make up roughly 11%. Sequenced material: PBMCs, taken at tuberculosis diagnosis. V and J are TRBV6-5 and TRBJ1-1; D gene unclear. This sequence originates from an adult with tuberculosis. The CDR3 here is CASSYSAGLNTEAFF. CDR3 sequence (DNA): TGTGCCAGCAGTTACTCGGCCGGGTTGAACACTGAAGCTTTCTTT.